These T cell receptor beta chains were read from a single sample in a study of cytomegalovirus exposure and HLA in healthy donors. TCRdb keeps only in-frame clones here, not all; method: immunoSEQ multiplex PCR. Among 90,000 to 100,000 clones listed, approximately 93% were seen once. Sequenced sample: PBMCs. The receptors here all came from a woman in her twenties or thirties in good health and CMV-seropositive. The CDR3 runs from the conserved cysteine through the conserved F or W. The D gene is left open where the match is weak. Expanded clones are given a class, and other clones once, few, many or no size at all.

J gene,V gene,D gene,clone size,CDR3 protein,CDR3 DNA
TRBJ2-3,TRBV2,TRBD2,NA,CASRNGGADTQYF,TGTGCCAGCCGCAACGGGGGGGCGGATACGCAGTATTTT
TRBJ2-5,TRBV30,NA,NA,CAWNPGTNSETQYF,TGTGCATGGAATCCCGGGACAAATAGCGAGACCCAGTACTTC
TRBJ2-2,TRBV30,TRBD1,NA,CASQTTGAGELFF,TGTGCCTCTCAAACCACAGGGGCCGGGGAGCTGTTTTTT
TRBJ2-7,TRBV28,TRBD2,NA,CASSPRLRERDEQYF,TGTGCCAGCAGTCCAAGGTTGCGGGAGCGGGACGAGCAGTACTTC
TRBJ2-7,TRBV27,TRBD2,NA,CASRDVAGREQYF,TGTGCCAGCAGAGATGTAGCGGGAAGGGAGCAGTACTTC
TRBJ2-3,TRBV5-8,TRBD1,NA,CASSLGAGTVSDTQYF,TGTGCCAGCAGCTTGGGGGCCGGGACAGTATCAGATACGCAGTATTTT
TRBJ2-2,TRBV2,TRBD1,once,CASTNNAGQEVSVGELFF,TGTGCCAGCACAAACAACGCGGGACAGGAGGTTTCGGTCGGGGAGCTGTTTTTT
TRBJ2-5,TRBV4-2,TRBD1,NA,CASSQPDRGVETQYF,TGTGCCAGCAGCCAACCGGACAGGGGAGTGGAGACCCAGTACTTC
TRBJ2-1,TRBV11-3,TRBD2,NA,CASSLGLANEQFF,TGTGCCAGCAGCTTAGGACTAGCCAATGAGCAGTTCTTC
TRBJ2-5,TRBV5-1,TRBD2,NA,CASSPGGAEAGETQYF,TGCGCCAGCAGCCCGGGAGGAGCGGAGGCGGGCGAGACCCAGTACTTC
TRBJ2-7,TRBV7-9,TRBD2,NA,CASSSLSGLAGVPYEQYF,TGTGCCAGCAGCTCTTTATCGGGACTAGCGGGAGTACCCTACGAGCAGTACTTC
TRBJ2-1,TRBV5-4,NA,once,CASRRYRDGEQFF,TGTGCCAGCAGACGGTACAGGGACGGCGAGCAGTTCTTC
TRBJ1-3,TRBV5-1,NA,NA,CASSLDGVEAGNTIYF,TGCGCCAGCAGCTTGGACGGCGTGGAGGCCGGAAACACCATATATTTT
TRBJ2-7,TRBV7-9,TRBD2,NA,CASSLQAPGLAINEQYF,TGTGCCAGCAGCTTACAGGCGCCGGGACTAGCGATTAACGAGCAGTACTTC
TRBJ2-7,TRBV10-1,TRBD2,NA,CASSSFPTSGRNYEQYF,TGCGCCAGCAGTTCTTTCCCGACTAGCGGGAGGAACTACGAGCAGTACTTC
TRBJ1-5,TRBV9,TRBD1,NA,CASSAGTGRGNQPQHF,TGTGCCAGCAGCGCAGGGACAGGGCGAGGCAATCAGCCCCAGCATTTT
TRBJ1-3,TRBV6-6,NA,NA,CASSYSASSGNTIYF,TGTGCCAGCAGTTACTCGGCAAGCTCTGGAAACACCATATATTTT
TRBJ2-7,TRBV5-4,TRBD1,NA,CASSLTAGQAPYLEQYF,TGTGCCAGCAGCTTAACAGCCGGACAGGCCCCATACCTCGAGCAGTACTTC
TRBJ2-1,TRBV7-2,TRBD2,NA,CASSSGLAGVRNEQFF,TGTGCCAGCAGCTCCGGACTAGCGGGAGTCAGGAATGAGCAGTTCTTC
TRBJ1-2,TRBV30,NA,NA,CAWRIPNNYGYTF,TGTGCCTGGAGAATCCCCAATAACTATGGCTACACCTTC
TRBJ2-7,TRBV15,NA,NA,CATSRDRGSSYEQYF,TGTGCCACCAGCAGAGATAGAGGGAGCTCCTACGAGCAGTACTTC
TRBJ2-1,TRBV30,NA,NA,CALRVGFF,TGTGCCCTGAGGGTAGGGTTCTTC
TRBJ2-1,TRBV6-4,TRBD2,once,CASSDTGTRPFNEQFF,TGTGCCAGCAGTGACACCGGGACTAGACCATTCAATGAGCAGTTCTTC
TRBJ1-3,TRBV6-5,NA,NA,CASSYSVADSGNTIYF,TGTGCCAGCAGTTACTCTGTGGCAGACTCTGGAAACACCATATATTTT
TRBJ2-1,TRBV7-6,NA,NA,CASSLTGNEQFF,TGTGCCAGCAGCCTGACGGGGAATGAGCAGTTCTTC
TRBJ2-7,TRBV7-9,NA,NA,CASSPPGHIYEQYF,TGTGCCAGCAGCCCTCCGGGACATATTTACGAGCAGTACTTC
TRBJ2-3,TRBV7-2,NA,NA,CASSLGGSSSTDTQYF,TGTGCCAGCAGCTTAGGGGGCAGCTCTAGCACAGATACGCAGTATTTT
TRBJ1-3,TRBV5-4,NA,NA,CASSSSSQGPGNTIYF,TGTGCCAGCAGCTCATCGAGCCAGGGGCCTGGAAACACCATATATTTT
TRBJ2-2,TRBV7-2,NA,NA,CASSLDPGLLRGGELFF,TGTGCCAGCAGCTTAGACCCGGGACTCCTTAGGGGTGGGGAGCTGTTTTTT
TRBJ2-7,TRBV28,TRBD1,NA,CASSLLTGQGSRSSYEQYF,TGTGCCAGCAGCCTATTGACGGGACAGGGGAGTAGGAGCTCCTACGAGCAGTACTTC
TRBJ2-3,TRBV7-9,TRBD2,NA,CASSSRTSGDGTDTQYF,TGTGCCAGCAGCTCCAGGACTAGCGGGGACGGCACAGATACGCAGTATTTT
TRBJ2-7,TRBV28,NA,NA,CGRGGPYEQYF,TGTGGAAGGGGTGGGCCCTACGAGCAGTACTTC
TRBJ2-7,TRBV19,TRBD1,NA,CASSIRDRVQEQYF,TGTGCCAGTAGTATCCGGGACAGGGTACAGGAGCAGTACTTC
TRBJ2-7,TRBV21-1,NA,NA,CASSKGQRSSYEQYF,TGTGCCAGCAGCAAAGGACAGAGAAGCTCCTACGAGCAGTACTTC
TRBJ1-5,TRBV19,NA,NA,CASQKTIQGTPNQPQHF,TGTGCCAGCCAGAAGACAATACAGGGAACTCCCAATCAGCCCCAGCATTTT
TRBJ1-1,TRBV29-1,NA,NA,CSVERWVGKNTEAFF,TGCAGCGTTGAAAGGTGGGTCGGGAAAAACACTGAAGCTTTCTTT
TRBJ1-4,TRBV28,TRBD1,NA,CASSSPIRDRGWKLFF,TGTGCCAGCAGTTCGCCGATCCGGGACAGGGGATGGAAACTGTTTTTT
TRBJ2-1,TRBV19,NA,NA,CASSIPGLNEQFF,TGTGCCAGTAGTATCCCAGGGCTCAATGAGCAGTTCTTC
TRBJ2-3,TRBV7-2,NA,NA,CASTLGADTQYF,TGTGCCAGCACATTAGGGGCAGATACGCAGTATTTT
TRBJ2-7,TRBV6-5,NA,NA,CASTDRGQRLDEQYF,TGTGCCAGCACGGACCGAGGACAGCGCCTGGACGAGCAGTACTTC
TRBJ1-2,TRBV28,NA,few,CASSLISPRGDYGYTF,TGTGCCAGCAGTTTAATCTCTCCTCGGGGTGATTATGGCTACACCTTC
TRBJ2-7,TRBV14,NA,NA,CASSLSLLEQYF,TGTGCCAGCAGCCTGTCTCTTCTAGAGCAGTACTTC
TRBJ1-1,TRBV5-4,TRBD1,NA,CASSLAGGRDTEAFF,TGTGCCAGCAGCTTGGCAGGGGGTAGGGACACTGAAGCTTTCTTT
TRBJ2-7,TRBV5-4,NA,NA,CASSSRGGSYEQYF,TGTGCCAGCAGCTCTAGGGGAGGTTCCTACGAGCAGTACTTC
TRBJ2-7,TRBV7-2,NA,once,CASSSDIRNEQYF,TGTGCCAGCAGCTCGGACATACGCAACGAGCAGTACTTC
TRBJ2-1,TRBV28,TRBD2,NA,CASSTSGRSYNEQFF,TGTGCCAGCAGCACTAGCGGGCGCTCCTACAATGAGCAGTTCTTC
TRBJ2-1,TRBV4-3,TRBD2,NA,CASSGAGGPLFNEQFF,TGCGCCAGCAGCGGGGCGGGAGGGCCGCTCTTCAATGAGCAGTTCTTC
TRBJ2-5,TRBV19,TRBD2,NA,CASSLWTSGQETQYF,TGTGCCAGTAGTCTTTGGACTAGCGGCCAAGAGACCCAGTACTTC
TRBJ1-3,TRBV11-2,NA,NA,CASSSQIWGRGNTIYF,TGTGCCAGCAGCTCCCAAATTTGGGGGCGAGGAAACACCATATATTTT
TRBJ2-7,TRBV5-4,TRBD2,NA,CASSRRGGGPYEQYF,TGTGCCAGCAGCCGGCGGGGGGGAGGGCCATACGAGCAGTACTTC
TRBJ2-4,TRBV7-2,NA,NA,CASSLATRENIQYF,TGTGCCAGCAGCCTGGCGACTAGGGAAAACATTCAGTACTTC
TRBJ2-3,TRBV7-6,TRBD2,NA,CASSFGLAGATSTDTQYF,TGTGCCAGCAGCTTCGGACTAGCGGGAGCCACTAGCACAGATACGCAGTATTTT
TRBJ2-1,TRBV28,NA,NA,CASSLLGLSPNEQFF,TGTGCCAGCAGTTTACTCGGACTTTCACCCAATGAGCAGTTCTTC
TRBJ1-4,TRBV6-1,NA,few,CASSEQEHEKLFF,TGTGCCAGCAGTGAACAGGAACATGAAAAACTGTTTTTT
TRBJ2-5,TRBV29-1,TRBD2,NA,CSVDGVGGETQYF,TGCAGCGTTGACGGGGTGGGGGGGGAGACCCAGTACTTC
TRBJ2-7,TRBV7-9,TRBD1,NA,CASSPSVLGGTGRNEQYF,TGTGCCAGCAGCCCTTCGGTATTGGGAGGGACAGGGAGGAACGAGCAGTACTTC
TRBJ1-1,TRBV27,NA,NA,CASSLAGENTEAFF,TGTGCCAGCAGTTTGGCAGGGGAGAACACTGAAGCTTTCTTT